This TCR beta chain was sequenced in a study of persistence of HIV-infected CD4 T cells. On the study more broadly: Two participants gave one leukapheresis sample; others gave up to roughly 180 mL blood repeatedly. General study results and limits: Degenerate expanded CDR3beta sequences were enriched among CMV- and Gag-responding cells.

Concerning this clone: Its matching antigen is unknown.

Lysates of CMV-infected fibroblasts at about 10 ug/mL stimulated these cells. CD40L/CD69 double-negative CD45RO-high memory CD4+ T cells were collected. Donors had CD4+ T cell counts above 400 cells/uL and were CMV-seropositive. Stimulated PBMCs had first been depleted of CD8+ T cells. In germline, CDR1 is SNHLY, CDR2 FYNNEI. Trimming pared 7 bases from V and 1 base from J, leaving 10 bases between. CDR3 size: 13 residues. Sequencing used immunoSEQ version 4 in survey mode. Some clones are missing from TCRdb's copy, which holds only in-frame ones; the method was immunoSEQ multiplex PCR. The sample comprises 40,000 to 55,000 clones, more than 70% of which are singletons, and less than 3% rests with the top ten.

The gene calls are TRBV2 and TRBJ1-1; D call uncertain. The sequence came from an adult man with HIV who was CMV-seropositive. The material was CD4+ T cells sorted from PBMCs after approximately 20-hour stimulation, obtained from a patient who received antiretroviral therapy. The CDR3 coding sequence is TGTGCCAGCAATGCGGAGAGGAACACTGAAGCTTTCTTT. Translated: CASNAERNTEAFF.